The source of this T cell receptor (beta chain) is a study of vaccination effects on CD4 cells after COVID-19. Study-level findings and limits: Relatively few convalescent patients took part in the study, which had no early post-infection timepoints. There was marked clonal contraction among infection- and vaccine-induced clones late after vaccination.

This clone was detected once. Its antigen is unknown. Upon completion of 10 days in culture, CD4+ T cells were isolated. Two doses of either BNT162b2 or mRNA-1273 were given to each participant. Vaccinees lacked prior SARS-CoV-2 infection and tested negative for nucleocapsid antibodies. Per germline, CDR1 SGHDT and CDR2 YYEEEE. V lost 2 bases, J lost 0 bases, and 9 bases lay in between. The CDR3 has 14 amino acids. The assay was immunoSEQ multiplex PCR, and TCRdb's table has in-frame clones only and misses some. The profile shows tens of thousands of clones, approximately 73% of them singletons. Specimen: CD4+ T cells from PBMCs cultured without peptide, collected after COVID-19 vaccination. The clonotype comes from a human donor who received a COVID-19 vaccine. The chain joins TRBV5-6 to TRBJ2-7, with D hard to call. The CDR3 DNA reads as TGTGCCAGCAGCTTATCCGGGCCCTCCTACGAGCAGTACGTC. Translated: CASSLSGPSYEQYV.